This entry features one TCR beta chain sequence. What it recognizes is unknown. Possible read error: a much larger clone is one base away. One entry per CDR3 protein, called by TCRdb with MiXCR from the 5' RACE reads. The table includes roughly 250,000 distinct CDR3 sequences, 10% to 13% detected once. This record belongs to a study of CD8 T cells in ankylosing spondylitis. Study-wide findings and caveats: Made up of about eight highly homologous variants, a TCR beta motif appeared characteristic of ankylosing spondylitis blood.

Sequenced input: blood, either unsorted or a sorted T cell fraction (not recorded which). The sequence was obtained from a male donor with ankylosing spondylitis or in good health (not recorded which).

The CDR3 loop reads CAWSMGNTEAFF. CDR3 nucleotide sequence: TGTGCCTGGAGTATGGGGAACACTGAAGCTTTCTTT. J is TRBJ1-1 and V is TRBV30; no clear D. The CDR3 covers 12 residues. Germline CDR1 and CDR2: GTSNPN and SVGIG (reference sequence). Trimming shortened V by 2 bases and J by 1 base, and 5 bases separated the two germline ends.